These T cell receptor beta chains were read from a single sample in a study of blood T cell repertoires in COVID-19. Sequencing was performed with immunoSEQ multiplex PCR; in TCRdb, only in-frame clones are kept and a portion is missing. Counted here are 150,000 to 200,000 clones, approximately 86% occurring once; the ten biggest clones make up 7%. The sample comprised peripheral blood. Receptor source: a woman aged 35 to 49 with COVID-19, enrolled during active disease. CDR3s include the opening cysteine and the closing phenylalanine or tryptophan. The order of the fields is V gene, J gene, clone size, D gene, CDR3 DNA, CDR3 protein. The D gene is left open where the match is weak. Rows may omit the clone size; those that give it use once, few, many or a size class.

>TRBV13|TRBJ2-3|.|TRBD2
TGTGCCAGCAGCGATACAAGGACTAGCGCCACCACAGATACGCAGTATTTT
CASSDTRTSATTDTQYF
>TRBV5-1|TRBJ2-7|.|.
TGCGCCAGCAGCTTGGGGGGACAAATCTACGAGCAGTACTTC
CASSLGGQIYEQYF
>TRBV19|TRBJ1-6|.|.
TGTGCCAGTAGTGATCGGTCACCCCTCCACTTT
CASSDRSPLHF
>TRBV19|TRBJ1-1|.|TRBD1
TGTGCCAGTAGCCCCCAGGGGGCCAACACTGAAGCTTTCTTT
CASSPQGANTEAFF
>TRBV15|TRBJ2-7|.|.
TGTGCCACCGAACCCGACAACTCCTACGAGCAGTACTTC
CATEPDNSYEQYF
>TRBV12-5|TRBJ2-3|.|.
TGTGCTAGTGGTTTCCAGTTGGGGGCCCACACAGATACGCAGTATTTT
CASGFQLGAHTDTQYF
>TRBV7-8|TRBJ2-7|few|.
TGTGCCAGCAGCTTAGCGCAGGGTTCCGACGAGCAGTACTTC
CASSLAQGSDEQYF
>TRBV29-1|TRBJ2-7|once|TRBD1
TGCAGCGTAGAAAGGACAGGGCATTTTGAGCAGTACTTC
CSVERTGHFEQYF
>TRBV11-2|TRBJ2-1|.|.
TGTGCCAGCAGCTTTACCTCCAGCGGAGCCCCGTACAATGAGCAGTTCTTC
CASSFTSSGAPYNEQFF
>TRBV19|TRBJ2-1|.|.
TGTGCCAGTAGCCTTTGGGGGCGGGGGAGCTCCTACAATGAGCAGTTCTTC
CASSLWGRGSSYNEQFF
>TRBV10-2|TRBJ1-1|few|TRBD1
TGCGCCACCAACACAGGACAGGAGAGGAACACTGAAGCTTTCTTT
CATNTGQERNTEAFF
>TRBV3-1/TRBV3-2|TRBJ2-5|.|.
TGTGCCAGCAGCCAAGATCAGGCTTTTGCGACCCAGTACTTC
CASSQDQAFATQYF
>TRBV9|TRBJ1-3|.|TRBD1
TGTGCCAGCAGCGTAGGAGTGGACAGGGACGACCTCTCTGGAAACACCATATATTTT
CASSVGVDRDDLSGNTIYF
>TRBV4-1|TRBJ2-3|once|TRBD2
TGCGCCAGCAGCCAAGATCGACTAGCGGGGCTCACAGATACGCAGTATTTT
CASSQDRLAGLTDTQYF
>TRBV2|TRBJ2-5|.|.
TGTGCCAGCATCCCCTTGGGTAGCGCGACCCAGTACTTC
CASIPLGSATQYF